This T cell receptor (beta chain) was retrieved from a study of blood T cell repertoires in COVID-19. Per the original methods: Reference gene primer amplification gave estimated nucleated cell counts. Using immunoSEQ multiplex PCR, the repertoire was profiled, and TCRdb retains in-frame clones only, with some absent. That table gives V, J and clone size, and the DNA gave D and trimming. This sample has about 230,000 clones, with approximately 85% found just once. The source material was peripheral blood. The TCR was taken from a man between 50 and 59 years old with COVID-19, enrolled during active disease.

The CDR3 sequence: CATSRDRGYSYEQYF. Written as DNA, the CDR3 is TGTGCCACCAGCAGAGATAGGGGCTACTCCTACGAGCAGTACTTC. The chain joins TRBV15 to TRBJ2-7, with D possibly matching TRBD1 (5 bases). In germline, CDR1 is LNHNV, CDR2 YYDKDF (reference sequence). CDR3 size: 15 residues. V dropped 0 bases and J dropped 0 bases, with 9 bases sitting between them.